This TCR beta chain was captured by sequencing in a study of response to subunit inactivated influenza vaccine. This clonotype was detected only a few times. MiXCR, run by TCRdb on the RT-PCR reads, gives a single entry per CDR3 protein. Among 180,000 or so distinct CDR3 sequences listed, 12% were seen once. These data were also reused for a study on T cells expressing NK-cell markers. That investigation notes: Libraries used 5'RACE template switching adding universal primer site and UMIs. Out of eight donors sequenced, seven tested HCMV-seropositive and the remaining one seronegative.

The sequence was collected from a man aged 50-59 years who received an inactivated influenza vaccine. This specimen consisted of CD8+ T cells sorted from PBMCs, obtained 11 to 12 days after vaccination.

CDR3: CAWTLGQGEQYF. CDR3 DNA: TGTGCCTGGACCCTTGGACAGGGCGAGCAGTACTTC. V gene TRBV30 combines with J gene TRBJ2-7; TRBD1 matches 8 bases. This CDR3 spans 12 amino acids. Germline CDR1 reads GTSNPN; CDR2 reads SVGIG (reference sequence). V dropped 4 bases and J dropped 6; count of bases not matched to a gene: 5.